In this sample, the clone carrying this T cell receptor (beta chain) turned up a few times. These data belong to a study of blood T cell repertoires in COVID-19. Across the whole study: T cells, B-cell-depleted T cells, or PBMCs provided the cDNA or gDNA that served as material.

Original processing methods: Nucleated cell number was recorded as an estimate derived from reference gene primer amplification. The repertoire was sequenced with immunoSEQ multiplex PCR; TCRdb's copy has only in-frame clones and lacks some. From that table come the V and J calls and clone size; the DNA was used to work out D and trimming. Counted here are 55,000 to 60,000 clones, more than 75% occurring once; the ten biggest clones make up approximately 20%. V was pared by 0 bases and J by 5 bases, with 13 bases between. This CDR3 region has 15 residues. Germline V gene data show CDR1 as SNHLY and CDR2 as FYNNEI.

The receptor's source is a man aged 50-60 years with active or convalescent COVID-19. V usage is TRBV2 and J usage is TRBJ1-1, with no clear D. The source material was peripheral blood. CDR3 sequence: CASSEAPGRGTEAFF. The CDR3 DNA is TGTGCCAGCAGTGAAGCTCCGGGGAGAGGTACTGAAGCTTTCTTT.